This T cell receptor beta chain was identified in a study of CD8 T cells in ankylosing spondylitis (dated by TCRdb to the late 2010s). In terms of the full investigation: The study profiled T cell receptor beta repertoires in healthy donors and ankylosing spondylitis patients to find disease-linked TCR variants. The whole study cohort included over 85 healthy donors and 25 or so ankylosing spondylitis patients. Peripheral blood samples were taken, and synovial fluid was additionally collected from ankylosing spondylitis patients. The paper as a whole reports these results and caveats: In peripheral blood, the disease-linked clones were found at relatively low frequencies and had a CD8+ phenotype. The disease-linked clones were reported as significantly enriched in matched synovial fluid samples from ankylosing spondylitis patients. Some of the motif variants had been reported before in the synovial fluid and blood of reactive arthritis patients, a finding that suggests common disease-initiation mechanisms. A TCR beta motif of seven or eight highly homologous amino acid variants appeared characteristic of blood from ankylosing spondylitis patients.

This clonotype appeared many times. This receptor's antigen is unknown. No much larger clonotype is one base removed from it; base qualities were not supplied. TCRdb records Illumina HiSeq 2500 as the sequencer. Quantitative 5'-RACE with molecular barcodes was used to prepare TCR beta libraries. As for the authors' bioinformatics: To identify disease-linked TCR variants, a new computational method was used, one built on a probabilistic model of VDJ rearrangement. TCRdb redid the processing of the public reads, applying fastp at Q25 and MiXCR, and retained in-frame beta chains. Rows are unified per CDR3 protein, each entry keeping the most common DNA and genes. These V and J calls derive from TCRdb rather than the authors' analysis. The sample yields some 340,000 distinct CDR3 sequences; approximately 14% were counted once. In total, the top ten clones hold approximately 0.99% of the sample. CDR1 ENHRY and CDR2 SYGVKD are derived from the germline V gene. From cysteine to phenylalanine, the CDR3 is 13 amino acids long. Only the CDR3 region is kept as DNA, spanning 39 bases read in frame from base 1. Germline trimming: 7 bases from V, 8 bases from J; junction bases outside gene matches: 7.

The sequenced sample was blood, either unsorted or a sorted T cell fraction (not recorded which). The sequence joins TRBV10-3 to TRBJ2-1; TRBD2 agrees with 8 junctional bases. The sequence came from a male donor with ankylosing spondylitis or in good health (not recorded which). The nucleotide sequence is given as TGTGCCATCAATCCCGGGACTAGGGATGAGCAGTTCTTC. It translates as CAINPGTRDEQFF.